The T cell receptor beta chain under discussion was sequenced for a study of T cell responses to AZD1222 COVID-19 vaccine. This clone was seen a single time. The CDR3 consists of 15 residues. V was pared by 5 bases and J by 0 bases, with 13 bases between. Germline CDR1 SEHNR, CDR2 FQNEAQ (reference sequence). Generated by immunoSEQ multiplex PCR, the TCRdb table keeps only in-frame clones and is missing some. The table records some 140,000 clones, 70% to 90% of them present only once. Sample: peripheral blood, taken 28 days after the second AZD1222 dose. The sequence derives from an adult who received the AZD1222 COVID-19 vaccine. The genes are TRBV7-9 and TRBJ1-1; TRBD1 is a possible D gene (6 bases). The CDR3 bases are TGTGCCAGCAGCGGCCAGGGGACTATGAACACTGAAGCTTTCTTT. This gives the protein CASSGQGTMNTEAFF.